This entry describes one TCR beta chain. This record comes from a study of blood T cell repertoires in COVID-19. Trimming took off 5 bases at V and 8 bases at J, with 13 bases between the two ends. The CDR3 has 13 residues. The method was immunoSEQ multiplex PCR; TCRdb's version includes in-frame clones alone and lacks a portion of them. The repertoire consists of roughly 270,000 clones, with roughly four fifths occurring once and the leading ten covering 5%. The sample consisted of PBMCs or T cells enriched from blood (not recorded which). V is TRBV12-3 or TRBV12-4 and J is TRBJ2-4, with no clear D. The TCR originated in a man between 35 and 55 years old who had been exposed to COVID-19. This CDR3 is CASSVSYSDIQYF. In nucleotides, the CDR3 is TGTGCCAGCAGTGTTAGTTATTCTGACATTCAGTACTTC.